The clone carrying this T cell receptor beta chain was detected ten times or more. This sample is drawn from a study of breast tumors, draining lymph nodes, adjacent tissues. MiXCR, applied by TCRdb to the multiplex PCR reads, yields one record per CDR3 protein. Of tens of thousands of distinct CDR3 sequences in the sample, roughly 24% were seen once. Germline lookup yields CDR1 KGHDR and CDR2 SFDVKD. Trimming took off 10 bases at V and 4 bases at J, with 19 bases between the two ends. The CDR3 consists of 15 residues. The source of this sequence is a female donor with breast cancer. Some clones in this sample may be carry-over from other donors' samples. Source material: breast tumor tissue. The rearrangement links TRBV24-1 to TRBJ1-3; a weak D match, TRBD1 (6 bases). CDR3 residues: CATHRTDVSGNTIYF. For the CDR3, the DNA is TGTGCCACACACCGGACAGACGTTTCGGGAAACACCATATATTTT.